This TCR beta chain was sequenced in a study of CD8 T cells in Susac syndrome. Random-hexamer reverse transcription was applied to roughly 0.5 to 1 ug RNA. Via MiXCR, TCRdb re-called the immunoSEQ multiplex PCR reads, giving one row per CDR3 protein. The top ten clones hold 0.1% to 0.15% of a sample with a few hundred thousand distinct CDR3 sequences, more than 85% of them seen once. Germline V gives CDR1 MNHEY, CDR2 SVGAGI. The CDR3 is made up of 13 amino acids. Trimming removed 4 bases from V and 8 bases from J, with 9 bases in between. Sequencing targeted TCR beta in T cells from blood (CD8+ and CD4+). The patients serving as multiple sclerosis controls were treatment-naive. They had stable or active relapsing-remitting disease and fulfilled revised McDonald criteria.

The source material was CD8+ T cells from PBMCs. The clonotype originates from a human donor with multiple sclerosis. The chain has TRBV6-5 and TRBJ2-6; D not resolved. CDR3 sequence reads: CASSFPQPNVLTF. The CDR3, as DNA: TGTGCCAGCAGTTTCCCACAGCCCAACGTCCTGACTTTC.